These T cell receptor beta chains were read from a single sample in a study of T cells after yellow fever vaccination. Each CDR3 protein gets one entry after TCRdb re-called the 5' RACE reads with MiXCR. Altogether 450,000 to 550,000 distinct CDR3 sequences are present, about a fifth being singletons, with the ten largest covering roughly a sixth. The sequences come from PBMCs, collected less than 25 days after the first yellow fever vaccination. These receptors came from a man in his late teens or twenties who received the YFV17D yellow fever vaccine. The CDR3 runs from the conserved cysteine through the conserved F or W. Expanded clones get a size class; other rows say once, few or many, or leave the size out.

j_call v_call clone_size cdr3_aa
TRBJ1-2 TRBV12-3/TRBV12-4 - CASSLSFYYTF
TRBJ1-2 TRBV20-1 - CSARDQGFGSYGYTF
TRBJ2-6 TRBV7-9 - CARGEGALSGANVLTF
TRBJ2-7 TRBV20-1 - CSAPGDRYYEQYF
TRBJ2-3 TRBV7-2 few CASRLAGTITDTQYF
TRBJ1-6 TRBV11-1 - CASSLTPGQGLSSYNSPLHF
TRBJ1-4 TRBV15 few CATSREGRQGGKLFF
TRBJ1-1 TRBV24-1 - CATRGGGTEAFF
TRBJ1-5 TRBV20-1 few CSARGPAGQPQHF
TRBJ1-2 TRBV12-3/TRBV12-4 few CASSPIQGMRGYTF
TRBJ2-1 TRBV2 - CASSGERSSYNEQFF
TRBJ2-5 TRBV12-3/TRBV12-4 few CASGVQETQYF
TRBJ2-3 TRBV7-2 few CASRASGGAMDTQYF
TRBJ1-6 TRBV7-2 many CASSLDYNSPLHF
TRBJ2-2 TRBV14 few CASSQLAGTSNTGELFF
TRBJ2-1 TRBV9 few CASGLTASYNEQFF
TRBJ2-1 TRBV5-1 - CASSLEGSLPPDEQFF
TRBJ2-5 TRBV6-1 - CASTGTLQETQYF
TRBJ2-1 TRBV7-2 few CASSLQLGGQSEQFF
TRBJ2-5 TRBV6-2/TRBV6-3 few CASSYFRARETQYF
TRBJ2-4 TRBV6-2/TRBV6-3 few CASRRRWEGSRNIQYF
TRBJ2-1 TRBV20-1 few CSARGQESYNEQFF
TRBJ2-4 TRBV5-4 many CASSQGGAGENIQYF
TRBJ1-3 TRBV9 - CASSVGGTGNTIYF
TRBJ1-6 TRBV6-2/TRBV6-3 few CASSTSTGVWGSPLHF
TRBJ1-2 TRBV12-3/TRBV12-4 - CASALGQGGYGYTF
TRBJ1-2 TRBV7-2 few CASSLGLAFSNYGYTF
TRBJ1-1 TRBV12-3/TRBV12-4 - CASSSDGSVAFF
TRBJ1-4 TRBV20-1 few CSARDDREKLFF
TRBJ2-5 TRBV6-5 - CASSYRVEQETQYF
TRBJ2-5 TRBV4-3 - CASSQVWSAVETQYF